This T cell receptor beta chain was captured in a study of cytomegalovirus exposure and HLA in healthy donors. As for this clone: Its antigen remains unknown.

The V and J ends lost 2 bases and 7 bases respectively, with 6 bases between them. This CDR3 has 11 amino acids. Germline-derived CDR1 and CDR2 are SGHAT and FQNNGV. Primers: 60 Vbeta forward and 13 Jbeta reverse. Generated by immunoSEQ multiplex PCR, the TCRdb table keeps only in-frame clones and is missing some. The repertoire holds 140,000 or so clones, with roughly 79% as singletons. Study observations and caveats: When presence/absence was analysed, sequencing depth was taken to be roughly uniform across donors.

This chain links TRBV11-2 with TRBJ2-7; D is unresolved. Sequencing was done on a sample of PBMCs. The sequence was collected from an older woman in good health and CMV-seropositive. The CDR3: CASSLFVEQYF. In DNA form, the CDR3 reads TGTGCCAGCAGCTTATTCGTGGAGCAGTACTTC.